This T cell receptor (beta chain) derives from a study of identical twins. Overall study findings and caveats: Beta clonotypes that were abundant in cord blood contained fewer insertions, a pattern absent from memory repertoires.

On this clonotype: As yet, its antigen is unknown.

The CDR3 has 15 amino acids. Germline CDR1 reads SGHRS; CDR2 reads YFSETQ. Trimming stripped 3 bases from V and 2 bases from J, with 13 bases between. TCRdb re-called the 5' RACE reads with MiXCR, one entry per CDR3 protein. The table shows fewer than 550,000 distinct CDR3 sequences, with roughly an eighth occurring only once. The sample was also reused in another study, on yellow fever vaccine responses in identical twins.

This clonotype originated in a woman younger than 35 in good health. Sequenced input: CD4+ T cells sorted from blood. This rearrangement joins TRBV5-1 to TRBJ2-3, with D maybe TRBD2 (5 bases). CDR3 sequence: CASSWNGVITDTQYF. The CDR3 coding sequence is TGCGCCAGCAGCTGGAACGGGGTTATCACAGATACGCAGTATTTT.